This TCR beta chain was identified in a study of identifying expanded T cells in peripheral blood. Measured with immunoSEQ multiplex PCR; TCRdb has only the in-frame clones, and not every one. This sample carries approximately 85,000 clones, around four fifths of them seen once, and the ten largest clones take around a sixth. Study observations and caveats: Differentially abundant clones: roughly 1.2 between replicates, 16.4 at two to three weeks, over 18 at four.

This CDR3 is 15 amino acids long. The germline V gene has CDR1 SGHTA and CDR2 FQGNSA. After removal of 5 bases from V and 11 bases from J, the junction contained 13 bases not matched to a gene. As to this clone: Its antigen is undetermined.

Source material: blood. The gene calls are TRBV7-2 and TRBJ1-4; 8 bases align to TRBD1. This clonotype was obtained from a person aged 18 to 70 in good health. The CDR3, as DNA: TGTGCCAGCAGCACATTGACAGGGGAACATCTGAAACTGTTTTTT. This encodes CASSTLTGEHLKLFF.